This T cell receptor (beta chain) emerged from a study of T cells in Graves' hyperthyroidism and ophthalmopathy. Stability of Graves' hyperthyroidism was defined as absent ophthalmopathy progression within 18 months. Exclusion followed for patients with uncontrolled infection, other autoimmune disease, pregnancy or lactation. Clinicians diagnosed patients from clinical symptoms, serum thyroxine and TRAb, thyroid ultrasound and orbital computed tomography. It was RNA transcripts that yielded the amplified TCR beta CDR3 regions. Carried out on the TCR CDR3, a first-round RT-PCR used the HTBI primer set. TCRdb re-called the multiplex PCR reads through MiXCR, storing one row per CDR3 protein. This sample carries under 350,000 distinct CDR3 sequences, approximately 13% of them seen once, and the ten largest clones take 7% to 9%. At least ten counts were recorded for this clonotype. This receptor was obtained from a woman in her thirties or forties with Graves' hyperthyroidism. Sequences were obtained from blood.

The chain's CDR3 is CASSNQIEAFF. CDR3 nucleotide sequence: TGTGCCAGCAGTAACCAAATTGAAGCTTTCTTT. The chain has TRBV6-1 and TRBJ1-1; D gene unclear. This CDR3 is built from 11 residues. The V and J ends lost 5 bases and 7 bases respectively, with 8 bases between them. The germline V gene encodes CDR1 MNHNS and CDR2 SASEGT.